The 23 T cell receptor beta chains presented below share a single source sample, sequenced in a study of cytotoxic CD8 clonotypes in ibrutinib-treated CLL (dated by TCRdb to about 2021). Library creation used the immunoSEQ multiplex PCR assay. In its TCRdb copy, this immuneACCESS table keeps in-frame sequences only and misses some clones. Where compared with another copy, unresolved V genes explain less than half of these, and the others have no known cause. The sample records fewer than 400,000 clones, roughly two thirds of which are singletons. The ten largest clonotypes hold approximately 6% of the sample. Sequencing used PBMCs, obtained after 36 months of ibrutinib treatment. All receptors derive from a human donor with chronic lymphocytic leukemia.

The chain joins TRBV19 to TRBJ1-2; no definite D call. The germline V and J ends were trimmed by 2 bases and 5 bases, with 15 bases remaining between them. Per the germline V gene, CDR1 is LNHDA and CDR2 is SQIVND (reference sequence). There are 15 residues in the CDR3. CDR3 amino acids: CASSITVFNGYGYTF. CDR3 DNA sequence: TGTGCCAGTAGTATAACCGTCTTCAATGGATATGGCTACACCTTC.

The gene calls are TRBV5-1 and TRBJ1-4; 7 bases align to TRBD1. Germline V gives CDR1 SGHRS, CDR2 YFSETQ. V dropped 3 bases and J dropped 8; count of bases not matched to a gene: 7. The CDR3 is 14 amino acids. The CDR3: CASSYRGLGEKLFF. Written as DNA, the CDR3 is TGCGCCAGCAGCTACAGGGGACTGGGAGAAAAACTGTTTTTT.

This clone appeared once. This chain uses TRBV5-5 with TRBJ2-3; tentative D call: TRBD1 (7 bases). V was shortened by 1 base and J by 0 bases, with 12 bases between the two germline ends. The CDR3 sequence is 16 residues long. Germline loops: CDR1 SGHKS, CDR2 YYEKEE (reference sequence). CDR3: CASSLQGGFSTDTQYF. The DNA for the CDR3 is TGTGCCAGCAGCTTGCAGGGGGGTTTTAGCACAGATACGCAGTATTTT.

The V and J genes are TRBV6-5 and TRBJ2-2; no clear D gene. Between the trimmed V and J ends, which lost 3 bases and 6 bases, there was a span of 17 bases. Germline V gives CDR1 MNHEY, CDR2 SVGAGI. This CDR3 spans 16 amino acids. This CDR3 reads CASSYGGSRYAGELFF. CDR3 bases: TGTGCCAGCAGTTATGGTGGGTCACGCTACGCCGGGGAGCTGTTTTTT.

The rearrangement links TRBV27 to TRBJ1-2; D may be TRBD1 (5 bases). The V and J ends lost 3 bases and 8 bases respectively, with 10 bases between them. Germline lookup yields CDR1 MNHEY and CDR2 SMNVEV (reference sequence). The CDR3 is 12 amino acids. CDR3 DNA sequence: TGTGCCAGCAGTTTTCCAGGGAGAGGCTACACCTTC. Its protein is CASSFPGRGYTF.

The genes are TRBV27 and TRBJ1-4, with a possible D match to TRBD1 (5 bases). V was trimmed by 1 base and J by 8 bases, leaving 5 bases between them. Germline lookup yields CDR1 MNHEY and CDR2 SMNVEV (reference sequence). The CDR3 runs 12 residues. This CDR3 is CASSLWGEKLFF. The CDR3 bases are TGTGCCAGCAGTTTATGGGGGGAAAAACTGTTTTTT.

Concerning this clone itself: Other nucleotide sequences from this sample produce the same CDR3. This chain uses TRBV28 with TRBJ1-5; the match to TRBD1 covers 9 bases. Germline CDR1 is MDHEN and CDR2 is SYDVKM. The CDR3 covers 20 residues. V lost 6 bases and J lost 0; bases outside the gene matches: 18. CDR3 sequence reads: CASSPPLWRDRDFSNQPQHF. The CDR3 coding sequence is TGTGCCAGCAGCCCCCCATTGTGGAGGGACAGGGACTTTAGCAATCAGCCCCAGCATTTT.

Notes on this clone: A read error may produce the germline difference seen at one junction end. This sequence joins TRBV7-9 and TRBJ2-1, with D possibly being TRBD1 (6 bases). The CDR3 loop spans 15 amino acids. The V gene's germline CDR1 is SEHNR and CDR2 FQNEAQ (reference sequence). The CDR3 coding sequence is TGTGCCAGCACCCTCCGGGACATCTCCCACAATGAGCAGTTCTTC. Translated: CASTLRDISHNEQFF. Full variable domain (missing parts from reference TRBV7-9 and TRBJ2-1): DTGVSQNPRHKITKRGQNVTFRCDPISEHNRLYWYRQTLGQGPEFLTYFQNEAQLEKSRLLSDRFSAERPKGSFSTLEIQRTEQGDSAMYLCASTLRDISHNEQFFGPGTRLTVL.

V and J are TRBV11-2 and TRBJ2-3; no clear D. V was cut by 3 bases and J by 2 bases, with 9 bases left in between. This CDR3 comprises 14 residues. Germline V CDR1 and CDR2: SGHAT, FQNNGV. The CDR3 nucleotides are TGTGCCAGCAGCTTTACCGCGCCCACAGATACGCAGTATTTT. Its protein is CASSFTAPTDTQYF.

V gene TRBV19 combines with J gene TRBJ1-1; no definite D call. The V gene lost 7 bases and the J gene lost 1 base, with 4 bases spanning the gap. Per the germline V gene, CDR1 is LNHDA and CDR2 is SQIVND (reference sequence). The CDR3 is made up of 11 amino acids. CDR3 sequence (DNA): TGTGCCAGTACCGAGAACACTGAAGCTTTCTTT. It specifies CASTENTEAFF.

This clone was detected only a few times. The chain is built from TRBV5-1 and TRBJ2-7; D not resolved. The CDR3 totals 15 residues. With 6 bases removed from V and 6 bases from J, the gap between germline ends came to 22 bases. CDR1 is SGHRS and CDR2 is YFSETQ in the germline V gene. This chain's CDR3 is CASTTTTSRSGEQYF. DNA of the CDR3: TGCGCCAGCACCACCACAACTTCCCGGTCTGGCGAGCAGTACTTC.

A few counts support this clone. The rearrangement uses TRBV7-9 and TRBJ2-2; 8 bases are a match to TRBD2. This CDR3 comprises 17 residues. Germline assignment: CDR1 SEHNR and CDR2 FQNEAQ (reference sequence). V gave up 7 bases and J gave up 3 bases; unmatched junction bases: 13. Here the CDR3 DNA reads TGTGCCAGCACTAGCGGGTCTTACACCGGGTACACCGGGGAGCTGTTTTTT. This translates into CASTSGSYTGYTGELFF.

The genes are TRBV13 and TRBJ2-1; perhaps TRBD1 as D (6 bases). Germline V gene lookup returns CDR1 PRHDT and CDR2 FYEKMQ (reference sequence). This CDR3 contains 15 residues. Trimming cost V 5 bases and J 0 bases, with 11 bases left between them. The CDR3 reads CASSIGTPSYNEQFF. In DNA, the CDR3 is TGTGCCAGCAGCATCGGGACACCCTCCTACAATGAGCAGTTCTTC.

CDR3 DNA sequence: TGCGCCAGCAGCTTGTTGGCAGACTACGAGCAGTACTTC. It yields the protein CASSLLADYEQYF. The V call is TRBV5-1, the J call TRBJ2-7; no clear D. The CDR3 length is 13 residues. V was clipped by 1 base and J by 3 bases, with 8 bases between them. Per the germline V gene, CDR1 is SGHRS and CDR2 is YFSETQ.

The chain carries TRBV2 and TRBJ2-5; the D gene is possibly TRBD2 (6 bases). This CDR3 has 16 amino acids. Trimming took off 3 bases at V and 2 bases at J, with 16 bases between the two ends. In germline, CDR1 is SNHLY, CDR2 FYNNEI. The CDR3 loop reads CASSDLGSGVQETQYF. The CDR3 DNA reads TGTGCCAGCAGTGATCTCGGTAGCGGTGTTCAAGAGACCCAGTACTTC. Using reference TRBV2 and TRBJ2-5 for the parts outside the CDR3, the full variable domain is EPEVTQTPSHQVTQMGQEVILRCVPISNHLYFYWYRQILGQKVEFLVSFYNNEISEKSEIFDDQFSVERPDGSNFTLKIRSTKLEDSAMYFCASSDLGSGVQETQYFGPGTRLLVL.

A few counts support this clone. CDR3 nucleotide sequence: TGTGCCAGCAACAATGGCTACGAGCAGTACTTC. It translates to CASNNGYEQYF. J is TRBJ2-7 and V is TRBV6-5, with D hard to call. V was trimmed by 7 bases and J by 3 bases, leaving 7 bases between them. The CDR3 spans 11 residues. Germline-derived CDR1 and CDR2 are MNHEY and SVGAGI.

The chain has TRBV6-5 and TRBJ2-7, with unresolved D. Germline CDR1 and CDR2: MNHEY and SVGAGI. Trimming took 4 bases from V and 4 from J, leaving 11 bases between them. CDR3 length: 13 amino acids. The CDR3 nucleotides are TGTGCCAGCAGTTTGGCAGAAACATACGAGCAGTACTTC. Protein sequence: CASSLAETYEQYF.

V usage is TRBV4-2 and J usage is TRBJ2-1; the match to TRBD2 covers 13 bases. V lost 3 bases and J lost 12; bases outside the gene matches: 20. This CDR3 contains 19 residues. Per the germline V gene, CDR1 is LGHNA and CDR2 is YNFKEQ. The CDR3 DNA is TGTGCCAGCAGCCACGCCCCACTTACTAGCGGGGGGGGGAGTCGGGTGCAGTTCTTC. Translation gives CASSHAPLTSGGGSRVQFF.

The chain has TRBV5-6 and TRBJ2-2; D not certain. Germline loops: CDR1 SGHDT, CDR2 YYEEEE. The CDR3 covers 12 residues. Trimming left V 3 bases short and J 6 bases short, with 6 bases between. The CDR3 region is CASSSFPGELFF. The CDR3 DNA follows: TGTGCCAGCAGCTCCTTTCCCGGGGAGCTGTTTTTT. Using reference TRBV5-6 and TRBJ2-2 for the parts outside the CDR3, the full variable domain is DAGVTQSPTHLIKTRGQQVTLRCSPKSGHDTVSWYQQALGQGPQFIFQYYEEEERQRGNFPDRFSGHQFPNYSSELNVNALLLGDSALYLCASSSFPGELFFGEGSRLTVL.

This chain links TRBV13 with TRBJ1-2; D is uncertain. V was clipped by 1 base and J by 4 bases, with 10 bases between them. This CDR3 has 14 residues. Germline CDR1 PRHDT, CDR2 FYEKMQ (reference sequence). CDR3 nucleotide sequence: TGTGCCAGCAGCTTAGCAGATTTTGGCTATGGCTACACCTTC. Translation: CASSLADFGYGYTF.

The chain links TRBV5-6 to TRBJ2-1; D is possibly TRBD2 (5 bases). V was cut by 3 bases and J by 0 bases, with 22 bases left in between. CDR3 size: 19 residues. Per germline, CDR1 SGHDT and CDR2 YYEEEE. The CDR3 loop reads CASSSSSIRGSSSYNEQFF. In nucleotides, the CDR3 is TGTGCCAGCAGCTCCTCAAGTATTCGGGGATCAAGCTCCTACAATGAGCAGTTCTTC.

This clone came up a few times. The chain uses TRBV4-2 and TRBJ2-2; 10 nucleotides match TRBD2. Trimming removed 4 bases from V and 2 bases from J; junction bases left unmatched: 19. CDR1 LGHNA and CDR2 YNFKEQ come from the germline V gene. The CDR3 covers 21 residues. CDR3 amino acids: CASSPPEPKFSGGLNTGELFF. CDR3 in DNA: TGTGCCAGCAGCCCTCCCGAGCCCAAATTTAGCGGGGGGCTTAACACCGGGGAGCTGTTTTTT.

Regarding this clone: Relative to the germline gene, one junction end is altered; a read error may explain this. The chain couples TRBV6-5 to TRBJ2-5; a possible D gene is TRBD1 (6 bases). The CDR3 runs to 15 residues. The V gene's germline CDR1 is MNHEY and CDR2 SVGAGI. CDR3 sequence reads: CASSNSQGIGETQYF. The CDR3 region has the DNA TGTGCCAGCAGTAACTCCCAGGGGATTGGGGAGACCCAGTACTTC.